Listed below are T cell receptor beta chains from one sample, sequenced in a study of T cell clonotyping in hematopoietic cell transplantation. Here immunoSEQ multiplex PCR was the method, and the copy in TCRdb shows in-frame clones only, minus some. The table lists about 29,000 clones, approximately 90% of them singletons, with around 11% in the top ten. Sequencing used PBMCs, obtained 100 days after allogeneic stem cell transplant. The receptors were sampled from a female patient aged 50 to 65 who had an allogeneic stem cell transplant from a related donor, so the T cells may come from the graft donor. Some clones in this sample may be carry-over from other donors' samples. The CDR3 runs from the conserved cysteine through the conserved F or W. A D gene is named only where the DNA matches it firmly. Size tells how often a clone was seen (once, few, many) or the class of an expanded clone, and some rows leave it out.

V gene	clone size	J gene	D gene	CDR3 protein	CDR3 DNA
TRBV7-9	-	TRBJ2-7	TRBD1	CASSSGQGIYEQYF	TGTGCCAGCAGCTCGGGACAGGGAATCTACGAGCAGTACTTC
TRBV27	-	TRBJ2-7	-	CASSFGGEQYF	TGTGCCAGCAGTTTTGGGGGGGAGCAGTACTTC
TRBV28	-	TRBJ1-2	-	CASSRGIYGGYTF	TGTGCCAGCAGTAGGGGTATCTATGGAGGCTACACCTTC
TRBV15	once	TRBJ2-7	TRBD1	CATSRATQGPLAYEQYF	TGTGCCACCAGCAGAGCCACACAGGGGCCCTTGGCCTACGAGCAGTACTTC
TRBV6-5	-	TRBJ1-1	TRBD1	CASSYKQGMTEAFF	TGTGCCAGCAGTTACAAACAGGGGATGACTGAAGCTTTCTTT
TRBV30	-	TRBJ1-6	TRBD1	CAWSTGTANSPLHF	TGTGCCTGGAGTACCGGGACAGCTAATTCACCCCTCCACTTT
TRBV4-1	-	TRBJ2-5	TRBD2	CASSQATSGGPYGETQYF	TGCGCCAGCAGCCAAGCAACTAGCGGGGGGCCCTACGGGGAGACCCAGTACTTC
TRBV2	-	TRBJ1-1	-	CASMARWDTEAFF	TGTGCCAGTATGGCTCGGTGGGACACTGAAGCTTTCTTT
TRBV6-1	-	TRBJ1-5	-	CASSEEAWDQPQHF	TGTGCCAGCAGTGAAGAGGCCTGGGATCAGCCCCAGCATTTT
TRBV5-6	-	TRBJ2-1	TRBD2	CASSFVAGDEQFF	TGTGCCAGCAGCTTCGTAGCGGGAGATGAGCAGTTCTTC
TRBV5-1	few	TRBJ2-1	-	CASSPGRGINEQFF	TGCGCCAGCAGCCCGGGACGGGGGATCAATGAGCAGTTCTTC
TRBV7-9	-	TRBJ2-5	-	CASSLRLQRTQETQYF	TGTGCCAGCAGCTTAAGGTTGCAGCGTACTCAAGAGACCCAGTACTTC
TRBV11-3	-	TRBJ2-7	-	CASSQGALGEQYF	TGTGCCAGCAGCCAGGGTGCGTTAGGCGAGCAGTACTTC
TRBV4-2	-	TRBJ1-5	-	CASSQEGRSGASNQPQHF	TGTGCCAGCAGCCAAGAGGGGAGGTCAGGGGCTAGCAATCAGCCCCAGCATTTT
TRBV29-1	-	TRBJ1-3	-	CSVESGFPGNTIYF	TGCAGCGTTGAATCCGGATTTCCTGGAAACACCATATATTTT
TRBV6-6	-	TRBJ2-4	-	CASSYSQGAKNIQYF	TGTGCCAGCAGTTACTCCCAAGGGGCCAAAAACATTCAGTACTTC
TRBV7-9	-	TRBJ2-5	-	CASSMSLQETQYF	TGTGCCAGCTCTATGAGCCTACAAGAGACCCAGTACTTC
TRBV9	once	TRBJ1-2	-	CASSAGLSQGIYGYTF	TGTGCCAGCAGCGCTGGCTTATCACAGGGAATCTATGGCTACACCTTC
TRBV5-1	-	TRBJ1-2	-	CASSPASETYGYTF	TGCGCCAGCAGCCCCGCATCCGAGACCTATGGCTACACCTTC
TRBV29-1	-	TRBJ2-7	-	CSVVPGARRPYEQYF	TGCAGCGTTGTGCCTGGGGCCAGGAGACCCTACGAGCAGTACTTC
TRBV7-8	-	TRBJ1-1	-	CASSLLQAGTEAFF	TGTGCCAGCAGCTTACTTCAAGCGGGCACTGAAGCTTTCTTT
TRBV29-1	-	TRBJ2-1	TRBD2	CSFVLAGGNEQFF	TGCAGCTTCGTACTAGCGGGAGGTAATGAGCAGTTCTTC
TRBV6-1	once	TRBJ1-6	-	CASSERVNGRVASPLHF	TGTGCCAGCAGTGAAAGGGTTAATGGCAGGGTGGCTTCACCCCTCCACTTT
TRBV25-1	-	TRBJ2-7	TRBD1	CASSEYRTGTGGEQYF	TGTGCCAGCAGTGAATACCGGACAGGGACGGGCGGCGAGCAGTACTTC
TRBV29-1	-	TRBJ1-2	-	CSVVGQGSPEPYGYTF	TGCAGCGTTGTAGGGCAGGGGTCCCCCGAACCCTATGGCTACACCTTC
TRBV6-5	-	TRBJ1-4	-	CASSYSWGAYEKLFF	TGTGCCAGCAGTTACTCCTGGGGCGCTTATGAAAAACTGTTTTTT
TRBV25-1	-	TRBJ2-1	-	CASTFLGTGNNEQFF	TGTGCCAGCACCTTCCTGGGGACGGGGAACAATGAGCAGTTCTTC
TRBV5-1	-	TRBJ2-7	TRBD2	CASSLLAGGLYEQYF	TGCGCCAGCAGCTTATTAGCGGGGGGCTTATACGAGCAGTACTTC
TRBV19	-	TRBJ2-7	TRBD1	CASTVQGGLSYEQYF	TGTGCCAGTACTGTACAGGGGGGTTTGAGCTACGAGCAGTACTTC
TRBV30	once	TRBJ1-5	-	CAWSAGLSNQPQHF	TGTGCCTGGAGCGCGGGCCTTAGCAATCAGCCCCAGCATTTT
TRBV5-6	few	TRBJ1-2	-	CASSRTDNYGYTF	TGTGCCAGCAGCCGGACAGATAACTATGGCTACACCTTC
TRBV29-1	once	TRBJ2-2	-	CSTYAGAGYTGELFF	TGCAGCACCTACGCCGGGGCAGGTTACACCGGGGAGCTGTTTTTT
TRBV5-4	-	TRBJ2-7	TRBD2	CASSPRPGLAFYEQYF	TGTGCCAGCAGCCCCCGACCGGGACTAGCATTCTACGAGCAGTACTTC
TRBV7-9	once	TRBJ2-2	-	CASSPAVNTGELFF	TGTGCCAGCAGCCCAGCGGTGAACACCGGGGAGCTGTTTTTT
TRBV27	-	TRBJ1-5	-	CASSSPGVGQPQHF	TGTGCCAGCAGTTCTCCAGGGGTTGGTCAGCCCCAGCATTTT